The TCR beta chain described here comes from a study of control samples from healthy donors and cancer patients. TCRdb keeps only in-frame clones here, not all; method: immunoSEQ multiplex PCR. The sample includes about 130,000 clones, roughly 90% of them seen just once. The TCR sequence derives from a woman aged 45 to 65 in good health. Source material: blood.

This CDR3 is CASSIGTDTQYF. The CDR3 DNA reads as TGTGCCAGTAGTATTGGCACAGATACGCAGTATTTT. V usage is TRBV19 and J usage is TRBJ2-3; D gene ambiguous. Trimming cost V 3 bases and J 1 base, with 2 bases left between them. Germline CDR1 reads LNHDA; CDR2 reads SQIVND (reference sequence). This CDR3 comprises 12 residues.